One and the same sample provided the 19 T cell receptor beta chains below, sequenced in a study of post-analysis software for immune sequencing data. Study outcomes and limitations: About 5 TRBV segments, including TRBV5-6, TRBV5-1 and TRBV20-1, were more frequent in patients than controls.

For these receptors, no antigen is known. Incorporated into the TCR beta cDNA libraries were unique molecular identifiers, which served to reduce PCR and sequencing biases. TCRdb fed the PCR reads into MiXCR, producing one record per CDR3 protein. Among about 770,000 distinct CDR3 sequences listed, around 46% were seen once. Source material: blood. These receptors originate from a girl under 18 with multiple sclerosis.

The chain recombines TRBV29-1 with TRBJ1-2, with D hard to call. Germline assignment: CDR1 SQVTM and CDR2 ANQGSEA. The CDR3 is 12 amino acids. Trimming removed 3 bases at V and 1 base at J, with 6 bases between. This chain's CDR3 is CSVEGLNYGYTF. DNA of the CDR3: TGCAGCGTTGAGGGCCTTAACTATGGCTACACCTTC.

This clonotype was seen more than once but under ten times. This chain joins TRBV28 and TRBJ2-7; D perhaps matches TRBD2 (6 bases). CDR1 and CDR2 (germline): MDHEN, SYDVKM. With 5 bases removed from V and 0 bases from J, the gap between germline ends came to 11 bases. This CDR3 has 14 amino acids. The CDR3 nucleotides read TGTGCCAGCAGTCGCGGGACGTTCTCCTACGAGCAGTACTTC. It yields the protein CASSRGTFSYEQYF.

The chain is built from TRBV11-2 and TRBJ1-2; D call uncertain. Trimming left V 0 bases short and J 4 bases short, with 6 bases between. The germline V gene has CDR1 SGHAT and CDR2 FQNNGV. The CDR3 totals 13 residues. The CDR3 sequence: CASSLDLGYGYTF. Written as DNA, the CDR3 is TGTGCCAGCAGCTTAGATCTGGGCTATGGCTACACCTTC.

J is TRBJ2-2 and V is TRBV20-1, with D possibly TRBD2 on 5 matching bases. The CDR3 totals 14 residues. V lost 0 bases to trimming and J lost 6 bases, with 11 bases between them. Germline CDR1 reads DFQATT; CDR2 reads SNEGSKA (reference sequence). CDR3 in amino acids: CSARDSRGPGELFF. For the CDR3, the DNA is TGCAGTGCTAGAGATAGCCGAGGGCCCGGGGAGCTGTTTTTT.

The rearrangement joins TRBV25-1 to TRBJ2-7; 8 nucleotides line up with TRBD2. After removal of 6 bases from V and 10 bases from J, the junction contained 5 bases not matched to a gene. This CDR3 contains 11 residues. CDR1 is MGHDK, CDR2 SYGVNS, per germline. In DNA form, the CDR3 reads TGTGCCAGCAGGGAGCGGGAGCACCAGTACTTC. Encoded protein: CASREREHQYF.

This clonotype has a handful of counts. The CDR3 region has the DNA TGCGCCAGCAGCTTCCCCCCGGGACCCGGGTCCCACGAGCAGTACTTC. Protein: CASSFPPGPGSHEQYF. V usage is TRBV5-1 and J usage is TRBJ2-7, with D perhaps matching TRBD1 or TRBD2 (5 bases each). V lost 2 bases and J lost 5, with 20 bases in between. Germline V gene lookup returns CDR1 SGHRS and CDR2 YFSETQ. The CDR3 consists of 16 residues. Supplemented by reference TRBV5-1 and TRBJ2-7, the full variable domain reads KAGVTQTPRYLIKTRGQQVTLSCSPISGHRSVSWYQQTPGQGLQFLFEYFSETQRNKGNFPGRFSGRQFSNSRSEMNVSTLELGDSALYLCASSFPPGPGSHEQYFGPGTRLTVT.

V gene TRBV7-9 combines with J gene TRBJ2-1; D remains ambiguous. The CDR3 spans 18 residues. The V gene's germline CDR1 is SEHNR and CDR2 FQNEAQ (reference sequence). Trimming left V 0 bases short and J 10 bases short, with 25 bases between. CDR3 in amino acids: CASSLAPGPGVAEREQFF. As DNA, the CDR3 is TGTGCCAGCAGCTTAGCCCCGGGCCCAGGAGTGGCCGAGAGGGAGCAGTTCTTC.

The genes are TRBV6-5 and TRBJ2-3, with a weak D call TRBD2 (6 bases). V was trimmed by 5 bases and J by 2 bases, leaving 11 bases between them. CDR3 length: 14 amino acids. CDR1 is MNHEY, CDR2 SVGAGI, per germline. The CDR3 region is CASSPGTFTDTQYF. DNA for the CDR3: TGTGCCAGCAGTCCGGGGACTTTCACAGATACGCAGTATTTT.

The chain joins TRBV20-1 to TRBJ2-7, with D tentatively TRBD2 (5 bases). Germline lookup yields CDR1 DFQATT and CDR2 SNEGSKA (reference sequence). The CDR3 loop spans 15 amino acids. The V end lost 3 bases, the J end lost 0 bases, and 15 bases lay between the germline ends. The CDR3 region is CSASRGQHLSYEQYF. The CDR3 coding sequence is TGCAGTGCTAGTCGCGGGCAACACCTCTCCTACGAGCAGTACTTC.

This clonotype was picked up a small number of times. The chain joins TRBV4-2 to TRBJ1-5; D is perhaps TRBD1 (6 bases). V shed 0 bases and J shed 4 bases, with 13 bases lying between them. Germline V gives CDR1 LGHNA, CDR2 YNFKEQ. The CDR3 is 16 amino acids. The CDR3 protein is CASSQDMRQVNQPQHF. CDR3 nucleotide sequence: TGTGCCAGCAGCCAAGATATGAGACAGGTTAATCAGCCCCAGCATTTT.

The table lists this clonotype with a few counts. This chain links TRBV24-1 with TRBJ2-1; 10 bases fit TRBD2. Looked up from germline, CDR1 is KGHDR and CDR2 is SFDVKD. This CDR3 is built from 14 residues. V shed 6 bases, J shed 8 bases, and the junction held 6 bases outside the gene matches. This CDR3 is CATSQASGRYEQFF. The CDR3 DNA reads as TGTGCCACCAGTCAGGCTAGCGGGAGATATGAGCAGTTCTTC.

V usage is TRBV15 and J usage is TRBJ2-1; D unclear. The J call is doubtful: the DNA matches TRBJ2-7 better. There are 15 residues in the CDR3. From germline, CDR1 is LNHNV and CDR2 YYDKDF (reference sequence). CDR3 in amino acids: CATSRSLDSYNEQYF. As DNA, the CDR3 is TGTGCCACCAGCAGATCCCTAGACTCCTACAATGAGCAGTACTTC.

J is TRBJ2-7 and V is TRBV6-6, with 13 bases fitting TRBD2. V gave up 6 bases and J gave up 7 bases; unmatched junction bases: 9. The CDR3 covers 15 residues. Germline V gene sequence: CDR1 MNHNY, CDR2 SVGAGI (reference sequence). As DNA, the CDR3 is TGTGCCAGCAGCCCACTAGCGGGAGGGCCGATAGAGCAGTACTTC. Amino acids: CASSPLAGGPIEQYF.

This chain joins TRBV5-1 and TRBJ2-1, with D possibly matching TRBD2 (6 bases). Germline V gives CDR1 SGHRS, CDR2 YFSETQ. The CDR3 extends over 15 amino acids. Trimming took off 3 bases at V and 6 bases at J, with 16 bases between the two ends. This CDR3 reads CASSSTLAFGNEQFF. CDR3 nucleotide sequence: TGCGCCAGCAGCTCGACTCTAGCGTTTGGCAATGAGCAGTTCTTC.

The CDR3 DNA reads as TGTGCCAGCAGACCGAACCCTGCGGGGGGCACCTACGAGCAGTACTTC. It is translated as CASRPNPAGGTYEQYF. This chain links TRBV7-2 with TRBJ2-7, with 8 bases lining up with TRBD2. Trimming at V came to 6 bases and at J to 2 bases, leaving 12 bases not matched to a gene. Germline V CDR1 and CDR2: SGHTA, FQGNSA. The CDR3 runs to 16 residues.

The rearrangement uses TRBV5-1 and TRBJ2-7; 11 bases are a match to TRBD2. V gave up 2 bases and J gave up 2 bases; unmatched junction bases: 3. CDR3 size: 15 residues. CDR1 is SGHRS, CDR2 YFSETQ, per germline. CDR3 in amino acids: CASSFGTSGTYEQYF. For the CDR3, the DNA is TGCGCCAGCAGCTTCGGGACTAGCGGCACCTACGAGCAGTACTTC.

The V call is TRBV3-1, the J call TRBJ2-7, with 14 nucleotides matching TRBD2. The trim removed 4 bases at V and 4 bases at J, leaving 9 bases unmatched. Germline CDR1 and CDR2: LGHDT and YNNKEL (reference sequence). The CDR3 spans 17 residues. The CDR3: CASSPARLAGGPYEQYF. CDR3 sequence (DNA): TGTGCCAGCAGCCCCGCACGACTAGCGGGAGGGCCATACGAGCAGTACTTC.

The genes are TRBV7-2 and TRBJ2-4; tentative D call: TRBD2 (7 bases). The J call is doubtful: the DNA matches TRBJ2-7 better. This CDR3 contains 15 residues. Per the germline V gene, CDR1 is SGHTA and CDR2 is FQGNSA. The CDR3 loop reads CASSLAGGGPYEQYF. The CDR3 DNA follows: TGTGCCAGCAGCTTAGCAGGGGGAGGGCCCTACGAGCAGTACTTC.

The chain joins TRBV12-5 to TRBJ1-2; TRBD1 is a possible D gene (5 bases). Per germline, CDR1 LGHNT and CDR2 FRNRAP. The CDR3 has 14 residues. Trimming left V 6 bases short and J 5 bases short, with 16 bases between. This chain's CDR3 is CASGPSGGGYGYTF. CDR3 DNA: TGTGCTAGTGGCCCCTCGGGGGGAGGTTATGGCTACACCTTC.